This TCR beta chain was identified during a study of technical replicates of blood from a few donors. The CDR3 totals 15 residues. Germline trimming cut 11 bases from V and 4 bases from J; bases unmatched to any gene: 10. Germline CDR1 reads SGHNT; CDR2 reads YENEEA. Sequencing used immunoSEQ multiplex PCR; TCRdb keeps in-frame clones, though not all of them. The sample lists more than 65,000 clones, approximately 96% occurring once. The sequenced sample was T cells isolated from PBMCs. The chain recombines TRBV11-3 with TRBJ2-6; 8 nucleotides agree with TRBD2. The clonotype was recovered from a human donor in good health. The CDR3 nucleotides are TGTGCCGGCGGGGGGCGCCTCCCCGGGGCCAACGTCCTGACTTTC. Its protein product is CAGGGRLPGANVLTF.